This TCR beta chain originates from a study of blood T cell repertoires in COVID-19. Looking at the study overall: The United States, Italy and Spain supplied acute and convalescent COVID-19 samples.

Trimming pared 0 bases from V and 2 bases from J, leaving 13 bases between. The germline V gene encodes CDR1 MNHEY and CDR2 SVGEGT. The CDR3 sequence is 16 residues long. Seattle researchers signed up patients amid active infection and tracked them longitudinally. In the authors' workflow: Estimates of nucleated cell counts were drawn from the amplification of reference gene primers. Sequenced by immunoSEQ multiplex PCR; TCRdb stores in-frame clones only, minus some. The V and J calls and clone size were taken over from that table, and D and trimming were inferred from the DNA. The sample contains a few hundred thousand clones, around 90% of which appear only once.

The clonotype comes from a woman aged 70-85 years with COVID-19, enrolled during active disease. This chain joins TRBV6-2 or TRBV6-3 and TRBJ2-5, with D tentatively TRBD1 (6 bases). The sample consisted of peripheral blood. This CDR3 is CASSYSQGLWQETQYF. The CDR3 DNA follows: TGTGCCAGCAGTTACTCCCAGGGGCTATGGCAAGAGACCCAGTACTTC.